This T cell receptor beta chain appears in the sequencing data of a study of cytomegalovirus exposure and HLA in healthy donors. At the level of the study: Previous work identified roughly 120 million unique TCR beta sequences from 150 million to 200 million T cells.

As regards this clone: Its antigen is still unknown.

The CDR3 is 13 residues long. V was shortened by 2 bases and J by 3 bases, with 9 bases between the two germline ends. CDR1 and CDR2 (germline): SGHRS, YFSETQ. Whole-study findings and limits: Cytomegalovirus-associated status was assigned to 150 or so TCR beta chains.

PCR primers comprised 60 Vbeta and 13 Jbeta primers. Produced via immunoSEQ multiplex PCR; TCRdb's table is partial and in-frame only. The sample's table shows some 120,000 clones. This receptor was taken from a man between 40 and 49 years old in good health and CMV-seropositive. J is TRBJ2-7 and V is TRBV5-1; tentative D call: TRBD2 (6 bases). The sequencing input was PBMCs. DNA of the CDR3: TGCGCCAGCAGCTTAACGGGAGACTACGAGCAGTACTTC. It specifies CASSLTGDYEQYF.